This is a list of T cell receptor beta chains from one sample in a study of blood T cells in healthy people across ages. TCRdb reanalysed the 5' RACE reads using MiXCR and keeps one entry per CDR3 protein. The sample lists hundreds of thousands of distinct CDR3 sequences; approximately 52% were seen once. Material for sequencing was blood. These receptors originate from a woman aged 80 or over in good health. CDR3s include the opening cysteine and the closing phenylalanine or tryptophan. Each record gives: V gene, J gene, CDR3 protein.

>TRBV2|TRBJ1-2
CASIEPSGDTANYGYTF
>TRBV14|TRBJ2-1
CASSQSSLAEWEQFF
>TRBV6-6|TRBJ2-7
CASSYTAGPDYEQYF
>TRBV10-3|TRBJ2-1
CAISDFGLAGRSYNEQFF
>TRBV6-4|-
CASSKADSYEQYF
>TRBV27|TRBJ1-1
CASSFGGVNTEAFF
>TRBV20-1|TRBJ2-2
CSARDAGKGPANTGELFF
>TRBV28|TRBJ1-2
CASTQQGRANYGYTF
>TRBV4-1|TRBJ1-3
CASSQDRQATSGNTIYF
>TRBV21-1|TRBJ2-3
CASSTIGSFNDTQYF
>TRBV4-2|TRBJ2-6
CASSQPQAVGHLNVLTF
>TRBV7-9|TRBJ2-5
CASSKGIEETQYF
>TRBV24-1|TRBJ2-1
CATSDFRGWDEQFF
>TRBV7-2|TRBJ2-4
CASSSGLAVNIQYF
>TRBV29-1|TRBJ1-2
CSVEEGTVYGYTF
>TRBV20-1|TRBJ2-3
CSASGTSGRADTQYF
>TRBV7-8|TRBJ1-4
CASTRGRARGEKLFF
>TRBV7-2|TRBJ1-5
CASSLMMGQPQHF